The T cell receptor (beta chain) described here comes from a study of CD8 T cells in Susac syndrome. Reverse transcription of roughly 0.5 to 1 ug RNA was carried out with random hexamers. The TCR beta CDR3 was amplified by immunoSEQ multiplex PCR across 54 Vbeta, 13 Jbeta. In TCRdb, the immunoSEQ multiplex PCR reads were re-called with MiXCR into one record per CDR3 protein. The sample holds about 180,000 distinct CDR3 sequences; 85% to 95% are singletons and the top ten take 0.099%. TCR beta sequencing covered blood CD8+ and CD4+ T cells. The CDR3 sequence is 12 residues long. Per germline, CDR1 SGHTA and CDR2 FQGNSA. Trimming stripped 1 base from V and 8 bases from J, with 8 bases between.

The V call is TRBV7-2, the J call TRBJ1-1, with D hard to call. The origin of this receptor is a human donor with Susac syndrome. Sequenced sample: CD4+ T cells from PBMCs. The CDR3 loop reads CASSLGGSEAFF. The CDR3, as DNA: TGTGCCAGCAGCTTAGGGGGATCCGAAGCTTTCTTT.